This TCR beta chain came from a study of T cells in Graves' hyperthyroidism and ophthalmopathy. The study, taken as a whole, reports: Onset of ophthalmopathy came a median roughly 6.4 months after the model predicted it.

V was shortened by 5 bases and J by 3 bases, with 20 bases between the two germline ends. Germline CDR1 and CDR2: SGHTA and FQGTGA. The CDR3 extends over 16 amino acids. From RNA transcripts, TCR beta CDR3 regions were amplified. The HTBI primer set drove a first-round RT-PCR of the TCR CDR3. TCRdb reanalysed the multiplex PCR reads using MiXCR and keeps one entry per CDR3 protein. The data hold fewer than 850,000 distinct CDR3 sequences, with around 15% observed a single time. This clonotype came up a few times. The antigen is not known. The diagnostic basis comprised clinical symptoms, serum thyroxine and TRAb, thyroid ultrasound and orbital computed tomography.

The source material was blood. The clonotype comes from a man aged 50-59 years with Graves' hyperthyroidism. The rearrangement links TRBV7-3 to TRBJ2-7; D may be TRBD2 (5 bases). This CDR3 is CASSTPPGSPFYEQYF. DNA for the CDR3: TGTGCCAGCAGCACCCCTCCGGGATCTCCCTTCTACGAGCAGTACTTC. The full variable domain, with the rest looked up from reference TRBV7-3 and TRBJ2-7, is GAGVSQTPSNKVTEKGKYVELRCDPISGHTALYWYRQSLGQGPEFLIYFQGTGAADDSGLPNDRFFAVRPEGSVSTLKIQRTERGDSAVYLCASSTPPGSPFYEQYFGPGTRLTVT.